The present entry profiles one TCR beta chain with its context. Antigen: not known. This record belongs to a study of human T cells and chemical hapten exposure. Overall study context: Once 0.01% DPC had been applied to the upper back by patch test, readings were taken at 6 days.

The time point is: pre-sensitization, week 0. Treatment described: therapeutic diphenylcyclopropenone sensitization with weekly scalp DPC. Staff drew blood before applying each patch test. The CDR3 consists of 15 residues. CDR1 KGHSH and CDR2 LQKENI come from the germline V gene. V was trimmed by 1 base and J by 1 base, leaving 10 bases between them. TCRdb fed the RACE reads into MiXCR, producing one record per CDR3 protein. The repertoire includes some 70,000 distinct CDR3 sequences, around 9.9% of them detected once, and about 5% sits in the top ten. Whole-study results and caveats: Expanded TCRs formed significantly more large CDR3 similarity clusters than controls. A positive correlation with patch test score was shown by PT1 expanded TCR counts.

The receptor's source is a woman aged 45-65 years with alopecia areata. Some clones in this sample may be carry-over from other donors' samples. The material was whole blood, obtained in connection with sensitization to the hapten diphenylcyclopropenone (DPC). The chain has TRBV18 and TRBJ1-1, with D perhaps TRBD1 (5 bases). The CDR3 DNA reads TGTGCCAGCTCACCACAGGTCAGGGCGAACACTGAAGCTTTCTTT. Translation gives CASSPQVRANTEAFF.